The rows below give T cell receptor beta chains drawn from one sample of a study of beta chain features in type 1 diabetes. The table came from immunoSEQ multiplex PCR; TCRdb's copy has only in-frame clones and leaves some out. The repertoire includes approximately 600,000 clones, 12% of them detected once, and more than 0.09% sits in the top ten. Material: naive CD4+ T cells from blood. The receptors derive from a man aged 25-45 years with type 1 diabetes. CDR3s include the opening cysteine and the closing phenylalanine or tryptophan. A D gene is named only where the DNA matches it firmly. Size tells how often a clone was seen (once, few, many) or the class of an expanded clone, and some rows leave it out.

TGTGCCAGCAGTCCCCGTCTAGCGGGGGATTTATACGAGCAGTACTTC,CASSPRLAGDLYEQYF,TRBD2,TRBJ2-7,TRBV27,-
TGCAGTGCTAGGTTCCATGAGCAGTTCTTC,CSARFHEQFF,-,TRBJ2-1,TRBV20-1,-
TGTGCCAGCAGCTCACAACCCTCTGGGGCCAACGTCCTGACTTTC,CASSSQPSGANVLTF,-,TRBJ2-6,TRBV7-2,few
TGCGCCAGCAGCCACCGGGGAAGCACTGAAGCTTTCTTT,CASSHRGSTEAFF,-,TRBJ1-1,TRBV4-3,-
TGTGCCAGCAGCCTTCGAGGGCCCCCCTCGACAGATACGCAGTATTTT,CASSLRGPPSTDTQYF,-,TRBJ2-3,TRBV9,-
TGTGCCAGCACCCCCTTGGGAGGGAGCTATGGCTACACCTTC,CASTPLGGSYGYTF,-,TRBJ1-2,TRBV7-9,few
TGTGCCAGCAGTTTACGACAGGGTTGGGTAACTGAAGCTTTCTTT,CASSLRQGWVTEAFF,TRBD1,TRBJ1-1,TRBV27,few
TGTGCCAGCAGCCAAGAGGAACGGGGGAGTCAGCCCCAGCATTTT,CASSQEERGSQPQHF,-,TRBJ1-5,TRBV4-2,-
TGTGCCAGCAGCTTTTCGGTTGGTTCACCCCTCCACTTT,CASSFSVGSPLHF,-,TRBJ1-6,TRBV7-9,-
TGTGCCAGCAGCCAAGATGAGACTAACACAGATACGCAGTATTTT,CASSQDETNTDTQYF,-,TRBJ2-3,TRBV11-2,-
TGTGCCAGCAGAGGGGTCCGAGACAGGGATTACGAGCAGTACTTC,CASRGVRDRDYEQYF,TRBD1,TRBJ2-7,TRBV2,few
TGCGCCAGCAGCTATGACAGGGTGAATGGCTACACCTTC,CASSYDRVNGYTF,TRBD1,TRBJ1-2,TRBV4-3,-
TGTGCCAGCAGCGGTGGGGGCAGCGTCTCCTACGAGCAGTACTTC,CASSGGGSVSYEQYF,-,TRBJ2-7,TRBV9,-
TGCGCCAGCAGTCCCCACCCGGACAGTTTCTATGGCTACACCTTC,CASSPHPDSFYGYTF,-,TRBJ1-2,TRBV23-1,few
TGTGCCAGCAGCTCGACCGGGACGGATACGCAGTATTTT,CASSSTGTDTQYF,-,TRBJ2-3,TRBV7-9,-
TGTGCCATCAGCCAGGAGACAGCGTACAATGAGCAGTTCTTC,CAISQETAYNEQFF,-,TRBJ2-1,TRBV10-3,-
TGTGCCAGCAGGGAGGAGGTCAGCTACGAGCAGTACTTC,CASREEVSYEQYF,-,TRBJ2-7,TRBV2,few
TGCAGCGTTGACATCGCCGGACTCTTGGGCTACACCTTC,CSVDIAGLLGYTF,-,TRBJ1-2,TRBV29-1,-
TGTGCCAGCAGTGCCCACCGGGACGATGAAGCTTTCTTT,CASSAHRDDEAFF,-,TRBJ1-1,TRBV6-1,-
TGTGCCAGTGGGCAATCAGAGACCCAGTACTTC,CASGQSETQYF,-,TRBJ2-5,TRBV6-5,-
TGTGCCAGCAGCTTGGGACAGCATAATTCACCCCTCCACTTT,CASSLGQHNSPLHF,TRBD1,TRBJ1-6,TRBV7-2,-
TGTGCCAGCAGCCACAACAGGGGAAGCTCCTACAATGAGCAGTTCTTC,CASSHNRGSSYNEQFF,TRBD1,TRBJ2-1,TRBV13,few
TGTGCCAGCAGTGATAGTTCGGGCCGACTCACCGGGGAGCTGTTTTTT,CASSDSSGRLTGELFF,-,TRBJ2-2,TRBV7-9,few
TGTGCCATCAGGGACAGGGTTACAGATACGCAGTATTTT,CAIRDRVTDTQYF,TRBD1,TRBJ2-3,TRBV27,-
TGTGCCAGCAGCTCGATAGGGTGGGACTCTGAAGCTTTCTTT,CASSSIGWDSEAFF,-,TRBJ1-1,TRBV5-4,-
TGTGCCAGCAGTTTATTGGCGGGGGGGCCGGGAGAGACCCAGTACTTC,CASSLLAGGPGETQYF,TRBD2,TRBJ2-5,TRBV27,-
TGCGCCAGCAGCCAAGAACGTTTCCTAGCGGGGGGTAGAGGTTGGGCGAACAATGAGCAGTTCTTC,CASSQERFLAGGRGWANNEQFF,TRBD2,TRBJ2-1,TRBV4-3,-
TGCAGCGTTGAATCGGTGATGAACTATGGCTACACCTTC,CSVESVMNYGYTF,-,TRBJ1-2,TRBV29-1,-
TGCGCCAGCAGCTTGGCAGGATTAAGAGAAGAGACCCAGTACTTC,CASSLAGLREETQYF,-,TRBJ2-5,TRBV5-1,-
TGTGCCAGCAGCAAGTCACCCAGGGGGCAAGCGGAGACCCAGTACTTC,CASSKSPRGQAETQYF,TRBD1,TRBJ2-5,TRBV11-2,-
TGTGCCAGCAGCTCGTCAGGGCAAGAGACCCAGTACTTC,CASSSSGQETQYF,-,TRBJ2-5,TRBV6-5,few
TGCGCCAGCAGCTTGGTACAGGACAACACCGGGGAGCTGTTTTTT,CASSLVQDNTGELFF,-,TRBJ2-2,TRBV5-1,few
TGTGCCAGCAGCCAAATGGGTTTTGCGGGGACAGATACGCAGTATTTT,CASSQMGFAGTDTQYF,-,TRBJ2-3,TRBV7-2,-
TGTGCCAGCAGCCCCCCTAGCACAGATACGCAGTATTTT,CASSPPSTDTQYF,-,TRBJ2-3,TRBV7-2,few
TGTGCCAGCGGGCCGGGGGCTAGCGGCCACGGGGAGCTGTTTTTT,CASGPGASGHGELFF,-,TRBJ2-2,TRBV7-2,-